Listed below are T cell receptor beta chains from one sample, sequenced in a study of T cells after yellow fever vaccination. A single record per CDR3 protein comes from TCRdb applying MiXCR to the 5' RACE reads. Of about 300,000 distinct CDR3 sequences in the sample, about 6.6% were seen once. Here the sequenced sample was PBMCs, taken 45 days after the first yellow fever vaccination. These receptors were collected from a man aged 18 to 30 who received the YFV17D yellow fever vaccine. CDR3s include the opening cysteine and the closing phenylalanine or tryptophan. Fields, in order: V gene, J gene, CDR3 protein.

>TRBV28|TRBJ2-5
CASKRLLAGGRQETQYF
>TRBV20-1|TRBJ2-5
CSARDLGVGETQYF
>TRBV5-5|TRBJ1-5
CASSLTGVGDQPQHF
>TRBV5-1|TRBJ2-1
CASSQIPQTSGGENEQFF
>TRBV7-2|TRBJ2-1
CASSFRVGGSGGSYNEQFF
>TRBV6-6|TRBJ1-5
CASISRLNQPQHF
>TRBV7-2|TRBJ1-2
CASSLGGSNYGYTF
>TRBV6-2/TRBV6-3|TRBJ1-1
CASSDRGTARTEAFF
>TRBV5-4|TRBJ2-5
CASTSGTPQETQYF
>TRBV7-2|TRBJ1-2
CASSLVGTGGNYGYTF
>TRBV29-1|TRBJ2-5
CSVESSAQETQYF
>TRBV5-1|TRBJ2-1
CASSLRQPVNEQFF
>TRBV5-1|TRBJ2-2
CASSLLAGEAGELFF
>TRBV4-3|TRBJ2-4
CASSQYRGGKNIQYF
>TRBV12-3/TRBV12-4|TRBJ1-6
CASSLGLSVSPLHF
>TRBV25-1|TRBJ1-1
CASNSRQGNTEAFF
>TRBV7-3|TRBJ2-3
CASSLGRMIRDTQYF
>TRBV6-5|TRBJ2-7
CASSYRTNFKNEQYF
>TRBV27|TRBJ1-2
CASSSTGIHYGYTF
>TRBV7-2|TRBJ2-5
CASSFRGIETQYF
>TRBV4-1|TRBJ2-7
CASSQAVAGSYEQYF
>TRBV5-1|TRBJ2-7
CASSSLGSQGTYEQYF
>TRBV5-1|TRBJ2-1
CASSLVGAGVQNEQFF
>TRBV9|TRBJ2-3
CASSVVGGLTDTQYF
>TRBV5-4|TRBJ1-5
CASSLDGHPPRPQHF
>TRBV5-1|TRBJ1-2
CASSLALQGASYGYTF